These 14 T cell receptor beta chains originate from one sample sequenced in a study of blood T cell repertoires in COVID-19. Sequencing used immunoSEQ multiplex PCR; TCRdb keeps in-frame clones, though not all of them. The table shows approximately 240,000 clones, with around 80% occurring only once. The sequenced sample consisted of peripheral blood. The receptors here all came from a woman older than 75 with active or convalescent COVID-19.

The CDR3 spells CASSPAGWDTQYF. DNA for the CDR3: TGTGCCAGCAGCCCGGCAGGATGGGATACGCAGTATTTT. This rearrangement joins TRBV9 to TRBJ2-3; unclear D gene. With 4 bases removed from V and 6 bases from J, the gap between germline ends came to 12 bases. The germline V gene encodes CDR1 SGDLS and CDR2 YYNGEE. CDR3 length: 13 residues.

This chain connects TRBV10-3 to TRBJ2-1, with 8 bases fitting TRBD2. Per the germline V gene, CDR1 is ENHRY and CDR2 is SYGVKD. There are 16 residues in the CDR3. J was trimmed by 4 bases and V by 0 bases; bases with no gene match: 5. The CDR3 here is CAISESVTGGYNEQFF. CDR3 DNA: TGTGCCATCAGTGAGTCGGTAACGGGAGGGTACAATGAGCAGTTCTTC.

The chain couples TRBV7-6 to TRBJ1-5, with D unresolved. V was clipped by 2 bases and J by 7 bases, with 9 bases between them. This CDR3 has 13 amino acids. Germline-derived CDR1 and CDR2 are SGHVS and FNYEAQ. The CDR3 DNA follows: TGTGCCAGCAGCTTAACCCGGGAGCAGCCCCAGCATTTT. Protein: CASSLTREQPQHF.

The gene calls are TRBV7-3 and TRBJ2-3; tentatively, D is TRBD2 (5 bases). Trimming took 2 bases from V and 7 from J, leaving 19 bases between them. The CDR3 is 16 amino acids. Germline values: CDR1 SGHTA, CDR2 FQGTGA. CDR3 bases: TGTGCCAGCAGCTTACAGGCCGGAGGACGAGCGTATACGCAGTATTTT. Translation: CASSLQAGGRAYTQYF. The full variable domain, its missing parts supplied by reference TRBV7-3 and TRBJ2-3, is GAGVSQTPSNKVTEKGKYVELRCDPISGHTALYWYRQSLGQGPEFLIYFQGTGAADDSGLPNDRFFAVRPEGSVSTLKIQRTERGDSAVYLCASSLQAGGRAYTQYFGPGTRLTVL.

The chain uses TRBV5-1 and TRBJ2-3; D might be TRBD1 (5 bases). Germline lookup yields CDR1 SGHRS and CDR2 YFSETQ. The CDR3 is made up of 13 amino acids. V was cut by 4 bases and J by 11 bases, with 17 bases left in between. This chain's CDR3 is CASSEPGSRGQYF. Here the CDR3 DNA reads TGCGCCAGCAGCGAACCAGGGTCTAGGGGGCAGTATTTT.

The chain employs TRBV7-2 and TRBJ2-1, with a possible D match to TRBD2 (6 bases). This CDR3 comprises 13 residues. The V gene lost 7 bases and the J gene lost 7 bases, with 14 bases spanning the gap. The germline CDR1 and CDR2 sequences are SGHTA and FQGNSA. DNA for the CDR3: TGTGCCAGCACCCGGGAGCCGGTAAATGAGCAGTTCTTC. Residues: CASTREPVNEQFF.

The CDR3 DNA reads as TGTGCCAGTTTCCCCGGGACAGGGTCGGGCGAGCAGTACTTC. Its translation: CASFPGTGSGEQYF. The chain employs TRBV19 and TRBJ2-7; 9 nucleotides match TRBD1. The germline gives CDR1 LNHDA, CDR2 SQIVND (reference sequence). V gave up 8 bases and J gave up 6 bases; unmatched junction bases: 11. This CDR3 has 14 residues.

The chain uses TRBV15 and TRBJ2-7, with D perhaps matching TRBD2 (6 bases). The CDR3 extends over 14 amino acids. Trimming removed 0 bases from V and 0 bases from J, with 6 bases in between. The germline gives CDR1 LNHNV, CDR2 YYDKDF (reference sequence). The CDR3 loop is CATSRDGSSYEQYF. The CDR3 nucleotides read TGTGCCACCAGCAGAGACGGGAGCTCCTACGAGCAGTACTTC.

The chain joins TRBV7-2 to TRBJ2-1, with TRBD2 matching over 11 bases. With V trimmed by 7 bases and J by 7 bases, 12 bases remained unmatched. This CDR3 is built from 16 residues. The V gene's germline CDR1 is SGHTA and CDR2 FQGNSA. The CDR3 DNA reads TGTGCCAGCACCCCGCCGGGGCTAGCGGGAGGTAATGAGCAGTTCTTC. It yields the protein CASTPPGLAGGNEQFF.

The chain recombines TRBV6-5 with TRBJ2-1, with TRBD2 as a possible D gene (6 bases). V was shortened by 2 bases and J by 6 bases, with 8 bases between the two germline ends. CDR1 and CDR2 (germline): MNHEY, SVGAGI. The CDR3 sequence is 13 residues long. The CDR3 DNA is TGTGCCAGCAGTTACGGACTATCCAATGAGCAGTTCTTC. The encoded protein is CASSYGLSNEQFF.

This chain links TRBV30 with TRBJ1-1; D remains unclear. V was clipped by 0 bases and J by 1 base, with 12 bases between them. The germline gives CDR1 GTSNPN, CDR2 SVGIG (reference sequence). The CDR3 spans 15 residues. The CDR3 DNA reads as TGTGCCTGGAGTGTACGATTATCCGGGAACACTGAAGCTTTCTTT. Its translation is CAWSVRLSGNTEAFF. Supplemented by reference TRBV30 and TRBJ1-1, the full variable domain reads SQTIHQWPATLVQPVGSPLSLECTVEGTSNPNLYWYRQAAGRGLQLLFYSVGIGQISSEVPQNLSASRPQDRQFILSSKKLLLSDSGFYLCAWSVRLSGNTEAFFGQGTRLTVV.

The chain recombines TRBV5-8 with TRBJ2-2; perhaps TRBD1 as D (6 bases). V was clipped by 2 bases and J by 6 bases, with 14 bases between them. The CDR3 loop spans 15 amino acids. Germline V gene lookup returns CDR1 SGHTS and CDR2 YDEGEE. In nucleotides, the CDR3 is TGTGCCAGCAGCTTTCAGGCAGGGGATCCCGGGGAGCTGTTTTTT. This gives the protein CASSFQAGDPGELFF.

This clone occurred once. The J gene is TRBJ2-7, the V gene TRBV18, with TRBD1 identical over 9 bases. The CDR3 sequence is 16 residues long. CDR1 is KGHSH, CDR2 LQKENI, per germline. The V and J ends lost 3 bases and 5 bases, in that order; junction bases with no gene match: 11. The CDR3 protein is CASSPPGTGRGNEQYF. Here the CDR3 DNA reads TGTGCCAGCTCACCGCCCGGGACAGGGAGGGGGAACGAGCAGTACTTC.

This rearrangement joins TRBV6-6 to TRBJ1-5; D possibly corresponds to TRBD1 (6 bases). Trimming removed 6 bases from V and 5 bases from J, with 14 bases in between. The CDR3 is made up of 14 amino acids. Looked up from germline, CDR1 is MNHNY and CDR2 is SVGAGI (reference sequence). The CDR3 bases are TGTGCCAGCAGCCCCGTCCAGGGGTATCAGCCCCAGCATTTT. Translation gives CASSPVQGYQPQHF.